This T cell receptor beta chain was captured by sequencing in a study of blood T cell dynamics during melanoma immunotherapy. Study background: Standard first-line treatment here was pembrolizumab or nivolumab plus ipilimumab in metastatic melanoma.

A fixed DNA input of around 0.35 ug was used per bulk PBMC sample. Only in-frame clones appear in the TCRdb table, and some are missing; sequencing was by immunoSEQ multiplex PCR. The table has 14,000 to 15,000 clones, 70% to 90% seen once; the top ten hold 7.8%. Described time point: week 3, after first cycle of checkpoint inhibitor. Response was assessed by RECIST 1.1 at 12 weeks, except a couple of rapid progressors. Prior systemic cancer therapy, immunosuppressant use and other active malignancies excluded patients. Source: blood, taken from a patient treated with checkpoint blockade. The TCR sequence derives from a human donor with melanoma.

The CDR3 nucleotides are TGTGCCAGCAGTTTATCCAGGGGCCCCTCCTACGAGCAGTACTTC. This translates into CASSLSRGPSYEQYF. This chain links TRBV27 with TRBJ2-7; D is perhaps TRBD1 (6 bases). Germline lookup yields CDR1 MNHEY and CDR2 SMNVEV (reference sequence). Between the trimmed V and J ends, which lost 0 bases and 0 bases, there was a span of 9 bases. CDR3 size: 15 residues.